This T cell receptor beta chain emerged from a study of early T cells in non-severe SARS-CoV-2 infection. Across the whole study: The sequenced material was bulk RNA from unsorted whole blood, and its chains were unpaired.

This clonotype was counted ten times or more. TCRdb reanalysed the 5' RACE reads using MiXCR and keeps one entry per CDR3 protein. This table has some 59,000 distinct CDR3 sequences, approximately 9.9% appearing once. With V trimmed by 6 bases and J by 6 bases, 8 bases remained unmatched. This CDR3 is 13 amino acids long. CDR1 is DFQATT, CDR2 SNEGSKA, per germline (reference sequence). The sequenced sample was whole blood. The chain carries TRBV20-1 and TRBJ2-3; 8 bases align to TRBD2. This clonotype was obtained from an adult who was a healthcare worker with PCR-confirmed SARS-CoV-2 infection or an uninfected control (not recorded which). CDR3: CSAQSGGGDTQYF. In nucleotides, the CDR3 is TGCAGTGCCCAGAGCGGGGGCGGGGATACGCAGTATTTT.